One sample yielded the 27 T cell receptor beta chains listed below, sequenced in a study of blood T cell repertoires in COVID-19. Clones were sequenced by immunoSEQ multiplex PCR, and TCRdb holds only the in-frame ones, with some missing. In the table there are roughly 15,000 clones, roughly 80% of which are singletons. Sequencing was done on a sample of peripheral blood. Every receptor here comes from a human donor in a cohort sampled during active COVID-19.

This chain uses TRBV27 with TRBJ2-1; D gene unclear. Germline CDR1 and CDR2: MNHEY and SMNVEV (reference sequence). Trimming took off 3 bases at V and 9 bases at J, with 9 bases between the two ends. The CDR3 consists of 12 residues. Here the CDR3 reads CASSFLGGEQFF. The CDR3 coding sequence is TGTGCCAGCAGTTTCCTAGGCGGTGAGCAGTTCTTC.

DNA of the CDR3: TGTGCCAGCAGTCAAGCTAGCGGGAGTCTAAGCTCCTACGAGCAGTACTTC. Its translation: CASSQASGSLSSYEQYF. The rearrangement joins TRBV11-3 to TRBJ2-7, with TRBD2 matching over 10 bases. The CDR3 consists of 17 residues. Germline assignment: CDR1 SGHNT and CDR2 YENEEA. J was trimmed by 0 bases and V by 6 bases; bases with no gene match: 11.

The chain couples TRBV4-3 to TRBJ1-5; a weak D match, TRBD1 (6 bases). CDR1 and CDR2 from the germline V gene are LGHNA and YSLEER. V lost 4 bases and J 1 base, leaving 8 bases between the germline ends. The CDR3 loop spans 14 amino acids. In nucleotides, the CDR3 is TGCGCCAGCAGCCCCGGACAGAGCAATCAGCCCCAGCATTTT. It is translated as CASSPGQSNQPQHF.

In DNA, the CDR3 is TGTGCCAGCAGTGAACTAGCGGTTTCCTACAATGAGCAGTTCTTC. Encoded protein: CASSELAVSYNEQFF. This chain joins TRBV6-1 and TRBJ2-1; 7 bases are shared with TRBD2. J lost 1 base, V lost 2 bases, and 2 bases had no gene match. Germline lookup yields CDR1 MNHNS and CDR2 SASEGT. This CDR3 spans 15 amino acids.

This rearrangement joins TRBV30 to TRBJ2-3, with D perhaps matching TRBD1 (6 bases). Trimming took off 3 bases at V and 0 bases at J, with 16 bases between the two ends. Germline V gives CDR1 GTSNPN, CDR2 SVGIG (reference sequence). This CDR3 has 16 residues. The CDR3 reads CAWRPCSGDSTDTQYF. The DNA for the CDR3 is TGTGCCTGGAGACCCTGCTCAGGGGATAGCACAGATACGCAGTATTTT. Together with reference TRBV30 and TRBJ2-3, the CDR3 gives the full variable domain: SQTIHQWPATLVQPVGSPLSLECTVEGTSNPNLYWYRQAAGRGLQLLFYSVGIGQISSEVPQNLSASRPQDRQFILSSKKLLLSDSGFYLCAWRPCSGDSTDTQYFGPGTRLTVL.

The V and J genes are TRBV25-1 and TRBJ2-1; a weak D match, TRBD2 (5 bases). There are 13 residues in the CDR3. CDR1 MGHDK and CDR2 SYGVNS come from the germline V gene. V lost 2 bases and J 8 bases, leaving 10 bases between the germline ends. The CDR3, as DNA: TGTGCCAGCAGTGAACCGCTAGCCTATGAGCAGTTCTTC. Its protein product is CASSEPLAYEQFF.

V is TRBV12-3 or TRBV12-4 and J is TRBJ1-4; D is undetermined. Trimming pared 3 bases from V and 10 bases from J, leaving 9 bases between. The CDR3 runs 12 residues. The CDR3 loop reads CASSFRQGKLFF. In DNA form, the CDR3 reads TGTGCCAGCAGTTTCCGACAAGGAAAACTGTTTTTT.

The V and J genes are TRBV28 and TRBJ1-5; TRBD1 aligns across 9 bases. This CDR3 is built from 14 residues. V was pared by 6 bases and J by 4 bases, with 4 bases of the junction left unmatched. Germline V gene lookup returns CDR1 MDHEN and CDR2 SYDVKM. As DNA, the CDR3 is TGTGCCAGCAGCGGGGGGACAGGGAATCAGCCCCAGCATTTT. This gives the protein CASSGGTGNQPQHF.

This chain connects TRBV28 to TRBJ1-5; no clear D. There are 12 residues in the CDR3. V was cut by 7 bases and J by 2 bases, with 6 bases left in between. Germline V gives CDR1 MDHEN, CDR2 SYDVKM. The CDR3 is CASTVRNQPQHF. The CDR3 nucleotides are TGTGCCAGCACGGTGCGCAATCAGCCCCAGCATTTT.

The genes are TRBV28 and TRBJ2-3; D may be TRBD2 (6 bases). Trimming stripped 7 bases from V and 0 bases from J, with 17 bases between. This CDR3 spans 16 amino acids. From germline, CDR1 is MDHEN and CDR2 SYDVKM. The CDR3 loop is CASTFSRDFSTDTQYF. Here the CDR3 DNA reads TGTGCCAGCACTTTCTCCCGGGACTTTAGCACAGATACGCAGTATTTT. The variable domain in full, with the rest retrieved from reference TRBV28 and TRBJ2-3, is DVKVTQSSRYLVKRTGEKVFLECVQDMDHENMFWYRQDPGLGLRLIYFSYDVKMKEKGDIPEGYSVSREKKERFSLILESASTNQTSMYLCASTFSRDFSTDTQYFGPGTRLTVL.

This chain connects TRBV7-3 to TRBJ2-1; tentatively, D is TRBD2 (6 bases). Germline-derived CDR1 and CDR2 are SGHTA and FQGTGA. Trimming left V 4 bases short and J 9 bases short, with 7 bases between. This CDR3 spans 11 amino acids. The CDR3 here is CASSSGGEQFF. In nucleotides, the CDR3 is TGTGCCAGCAGCTCCGGGGGTGAGCAGTTCTTC.

V usage is TRBV5-1 and J usage is TRBJ2-2; 8 bases are shared with TRBD1. CDR1 is SGHRS, CDR2 YFSETQ, per germline. This CDR3 has 16 residues. J was trimmed by 1 base and V by 3 bases; bases with no gene match: 5. The CDR3 region has the DNA TGCGCCAGCAGCTCCCTGGGGACAGGGAACACCGGGGAGCTGTTTTTT. Amino acids: CASSSLGTGNTGELFF.

J is TRBJ2-2 and V is TRBV12-5; no reliable D call. CDR1 and CDR2 from the germline V gene are LGHNT and FRNRAP. The CDR3 extends over 14 amino acids. With 3 bases removed from V and 4 bases from J, the gap between germline ends came to 9 bases. The CDR3 bases are TGTGCTAGTGGTTTCTTTACGAGCACCGGGGAGCTGTTTTTT. Protein product: CASGFFTSTGELFF.

This clone was seen a few times. Other DNA sequences of this sample code for an identical CDR3. V usage is TRBV6-5 and J usage is TRBJ2-5, with D possibly matching TRBD1 (7 bases). Germline lookup yields CDR1 MNHEY and CDR2 SVGAGI. Between the trimmed V and J ends, which lost 2 bases and 5 bases, there was a span of 12 bases. The CDR3 runs to 14 residues. The CDR3: CASSYGSGGETQYF. The CDR3 bases are TGTGCCAGCAGTTACGGGTCAGGGGGGGAGACCCAGTACTTC.

A single count supports this clone. The gene calls are TRBV5-4 and TRBJ2-3; 7 bases match TRBD1. This CDR3 spans 10 amino acids. Germline CDR1 SGHNT, CDR2 YYREEE (reference sequence). V lost 7 bases to trimming and J lost 9 bases; unmatched junction nucleotides: 2. The CDR3 DNA sequence: TGTGCCAGCCTACAGGGGACGCAGTATTTT. Encoded protein: CASLQGTQYF. Full variable domain (missing parts from reference TRBV5-4 and TRBJ2-3): ETGVTQSPTHLIKTRGQQVTLRCSSQSGHNTVSWYQQALGQGPQFIFQYYREEENGRGNFPPRFSGLQFPNYSSELNVNALELDDSALYLCASLQGTQYFGPGTRLTVL.

This rearrangement joins TRBV7-2 to TRBJ2-5; TRBD2 agrees at 10 bases. From germline, CDR1 is SGHTA and CDR2 FQGNSA. J was trimmed by 1 base and V by 5 bases; bases with no gene match: 4. The CDR3 totals 15 residues. CDR3 nucleotide sequence: TGTGCCAGCAGCCTAAGGACTAGCGGCCAAGAGACCCAGTACTTC. This codes for CASSLRTSGQETQYF.

This sequence joins TRBV14 and TRBJ2-1; 9 nucleotides agree with TRBD2. After removal of 4 bases from V and 4 bases from J, the junction contained 8 bases not matched to a gene. The CDR3 totals 16 residues. Germline V CDR1 and CDR2: SGHDN, FVKESK. CDR3: CASSPVAGVAYNEQFF. In nucleotides, the CDR3 is TGTGCCAGCAGCCCGGTAGCGGGAGTGGCGTACAATGAGCAGTTCTTC.

This clone showed up just a few times. The rearrangement joins TRBV4-1 to TRBJ1-6; D might be TRBD1 (5 bases). The CDR3 runs 15 residues. V lost 5 bases and J lost 7, with 15 bases in between. From germline, CDR1 is MGHRA and CDR2 YSYEKL. CDR3 bases: TGCGCCAGCAGCTTTTACATTAAGGGGAATTCACCCCTCCACTTT. It translates to CASSFYIKGNSPLHF.

The chain combines TRBV24-1 with TRBJ1-1; TRBD1 is a possible D gene (6 bases). V was cut by 4 bases and J by 6 bases, with 17 bases left in between. Germline CDR1 reads KGHDR; CDR2 reads SFDVKD. CDR3 length: 15 residues. The CDR3 nucleotides read TGTGCCACCAGTGAGGGGGACAACGGGCAGGCTGAAGCTTTCTTT. Encoded protein: CATSEGDNGQAEAFF.

As DNA, the CDR3 is TGTGCCAGCAGTTTATTACAGGGGGCGTATGAAAAACTGTTTTTT. Residues: CASSLLQGAYEKLFF. The chain uses TRBV28 and TRBJ1-4; TRBD1 matches at 9 bases. Germline V CDR1 and CDR2: MDHEN, SYDVKM. J gave up 6 bases and V 1 base, and 3 bases lay outside the gene matches. The CDR3 totals 15 residues.

J is TRBJ1-5 and V is TRBV28; perhaps TRBD1 as D (6 bases). Germline loops: CDR1 MDHEN, CDR2 SYDVKM. The CDR3 is made up of 14 amino acids. V gave up 4 bases and J gave up 7 bases, with 14 bases separating them. The chain's CDR3 is CASSYTGTGQPQHF. The CDR3 nucleotides read TGTGCCAGCAGTTACACAGGGACCGGCCAGCCCCAGCATTTT.

V usage is TRBV4-3 and J usage is TRBJ1-2, with D hard to call. The CDR3 spans 16 residues. V was clipped by 0 bases and J by 1 base, with 12 bases between them. The germline V gene encodes CDR1 LGHNA and CDR2 YSLEER. The CDR3: CASSQDSQEFNYGYTF. CDR3 nucleotides: TGCGCCAGCAGCCAAGATAGCCAAGAATTTAACTATGGCTACACCTTC.

The gene calls are TRBV7-8 and TRBJ1-4; 8 nucleotides line up with TRBD1. This CDR3 has 13 amino acids. V shed 8 bases, J shed 8 bases, and the junction held 7 bases outside the gene matches. Germline V gives CDR1 SGHVS, CDR2 FQNEAQ. Written as DNA, the CDR3 is TGTGCCAGCGGAGACAGGGGAAGGGAAAAACTGTTTTTT. Translated: CASGDRGREKLFF.

The chain joins TRBV13 to TRBJ2-7; 7 bases fit TRBD2. V gave up 5 bases and J gave up 8 bases; unmatched junction bases: 9. The CDR3 sequence is 13 residues long. Germline V gene sequence: CDR1 PRHDT, CDR2 FYEKMQ (reference sequence). The CDR3 DNA reads as TGTGCCAGCAGCCGTAGCGGGTCGGGGAAGCAGTACTTC. It is translated as CASSRSGSGKQYF.

This clone came up once. CDR3 residues: CASRPGQGNTEAFF. DNA of the CDR3: TGTGCCAGCAGACCGGGACAGGGGAACACTGAAGCTTTCTTT. The V gene is TRBV2, the J gene TRBJ1-1; TRBD1 aligns across 9 bases. The V gene's germline CDR1 is SNHLY and CDR2 FYNNEI. There are 14 residues in the CDR3. V trimming: 6 bases; J trimming: 1 base; junction bases outside the gene matches: 3. Using reference TRBV2 and TRBJ1-1 for the parts outside the CDR3, the full variable domain is EPEVTQTPSHQVTQMGQEVILRCVPISNHLYFYWYRQILGQKVEFLVSFYNNEISEKSEIFDDQFSVERPDGSNFTLKIRSTKLEDSAMYFCASRPGQGNTEAFFGQGTRLTVV.

The chain joins TRBV7-9 to TRBJ2-2; 8 bases are a match to TRBD1. CDR1 is SEHNR, CDR2 FQNEAQ, per germline (reference sequence). Trimming took 5 bases from V and 4 from J; bases not matched to a gene: 9. The length of the CDR3 is 16 residues. The CDR3 DNA follows: TGTGCCAGCAGCGAGGGACAGGTACTTGGCACCGGGGAGCTGTTTTTT. Protein sequence: CASSEGQVLGTGELFF.

The chain combines TRBV6-4 with TRBJ2-2, with TRBD2 as a possible D gene (5 bases). CDR1 is MRHNA and CDR2 is SNTAGT in the germline V gene. The CDR3 length is 14 residues. V lost 5 bases and J lost 3, with 10 bases in between. The CDR3 DNA reads as TGTGCCAGCAGTCCTGGGAGAGACACCGGGGAGCTGTTTTTT. It codes for CASSPGRDTGELFF.